The clone carrying this T cell receptor beta chain was observed many times. RNA transcripts were the template, and TCR beta CDR3 regions were amplified from them. First-round RT-PCR used HTBI primers; second-round multiplex PCR followed. MiXCR was run by TCRdb on the multiplex PCR reads, yielding one entry per CDR3 protein. The sample comprises about 400,000 distinct CDR3 sequences, around 17% of which are singletons, and about 1.6% rests with the top ten. These data belong to a study of Graves' ophthalmopathy and Graves' hyperthyroidism. This CDR3 spans 14 amino acids. Trimming removed 4 bases at V and 1 base at J, with 11 bases between. Germline V gives CDR1 SGHRS, CDR2 YFSETQ. Diagnosis relied on clinical symptoms, serum thyroxine, TRAb, thyroid ultrasound and orbital computed tomography. About 10 ml of fresh blood yielded the PBMCs by density gradient.

The TCR was taken from a woman aged 18-35 years with Graves' ophthalmopathy. The sample taken for sequencing was peripheral blood. The chain joins TRBV5-1 to TRBJ1-1, with D possibly matching TRBD1 (6 bases). CDR3 residues: CASSPDSKNTEAFF. CDR3 sequence (DNA): TGCGCCAGCAGCCCGGACAGTAAGAACACTGAAGCTTTCTTT.